These T cell receptor beta chains were read from a single sample in a study of T cells in Graves' hyperthyroidism and ophthalmopathy. MiXCR was run by TCRdb on the multiplex PCR reads, yielding one entry per CDR3 protein. The repertoire holds about 560,000 distinct CDR3 sequences, with approximately 15% as singletons. The sample was blood. Receptors were obtained from a young woman with Graves' hyperthyroidism. Both conserved end residues are part of each CDR3. Each record gives: J gene, V gene, CDR3 protein.

>TRBJ2-1|TRBV20-1
CSATHPSGRAMNEQFF
>TRBJ2-3|TRBV19
CASSPREQDTQYF
>TRBJ1-1|TRBV7-9
CASRPSPPYGGGMNTEAFF
>TRBJ2-7|TRBV3-1
CASSQSRLVNEQYF
>TRBJ1-1|TRBV27
CASRGQGPTEAFF
>TRBJ2-7|TRBV7-2
CASSLDGGLYEQYF
>TRBJ2-5|TRBV29-1
CSVEIAGGVGETQYF
>TRBJ2-5|TRBV20-1
CSARLTRQGPSWTQYF
>TRBJ2-3|TRBV5-6
CASSAATRNTDTQYF
>TRBJ1-2|TRBV11-2
CASSSGPADGYTF
>TRBJ2-7|TRBV6-1
CASRGTSVPYEQYF
>TRBJ2-5|TRBV28
CASRPSGTRKFLETQYF
>TRBJ2-2|TRBV28
CASMVLAGGVVNTGELFF
>TRBJ2-1|TRBV20-1
CSAPLDPLYNEQFF
>TRBJ1-1|TRBV12-3/TRBV12-4
CASSWRQNTEAFF
>TRBJ1-2|TRBV20-1
CSAHDPALSYGYTF
>TRBJ2-1|TRBV28
CASSSISPGQNYNEQFF
>TRBJ2-2|TRBV5-1
CASSLDPGLAYFTGELFF
>TRBJ2-3|TRBV11-3
CASSLGWGLQRATSADTQYF
>TRBJ2-1|TRBV7-9
CAAQGGAYNEQFF
>TRBJ2-3|TRBV19
CASSMRLAGTTDTQYF
>TRBJ2-3|TRBV15
CATSYPQESPDTQYF
>TRBJ1-1|TRBV28
CASSLGDLTSEAFF
>TRBJ2-2|TRBV20-1
CSARIRGGELFF
>TRBJ1-2|TRBV29-1
CSVIPGTKGNYGYTF
>TRBJ2-1|TRBV9
CASSVGGRARNEQFF
>TRBJ2-3|TRBV7-8
CASSLPVVGTDTQYF
>TRBJ2-1|TRBV5-6
CASSFLGDNEQFF
>TRBJ2-2|TRBV28
CASNSGNTGELFF
>TRBJ1-2|TRBV5-1
CASSFRREGPNYGYTF
>TRBJ2-3|TRBV4-1
CASSQDPLMDGTQYF
>TRBJ1-4|TRBV7-9
CASRGQGNEKLFF
>TRBJ2-1|TRBV5-1
CASSGRRREEYNEQFF
>TRBJ2-2|TRBV24-1
CATSDYPTNTGELFF
>TRBJ1-3|TRBV29-1
CSAKGREGLAGNTIYF
>TRBJ1-4|TRBV15
CATSRGTFATNEKLFF
>TRBJ1-1|TRBV12-3/TRBV12-4
CASSIRDGVMNTEAFF
>TRBJ2-3|TRBV12-3/TRBV12-4
CASSGGELRERTDTQYF
>TRBJ2-2|TRBV6-2/TRBV6-3
CASSYLPVGELFF
>TRBJ1-2|TRBV7-9
CASSLGTAWDYGYTF
>TRBJ2-5|TRBV9
CASSVALAGGETQYF
>TRBJ1-4|TRBV2
CASSEAGTGREKLFF
>TRBJ2-3|TRBV20-1
CSAREYGGPTTDTQYF
>TRBJ2-2|TRBV3-1
CASSQDWGRGDTGELFF